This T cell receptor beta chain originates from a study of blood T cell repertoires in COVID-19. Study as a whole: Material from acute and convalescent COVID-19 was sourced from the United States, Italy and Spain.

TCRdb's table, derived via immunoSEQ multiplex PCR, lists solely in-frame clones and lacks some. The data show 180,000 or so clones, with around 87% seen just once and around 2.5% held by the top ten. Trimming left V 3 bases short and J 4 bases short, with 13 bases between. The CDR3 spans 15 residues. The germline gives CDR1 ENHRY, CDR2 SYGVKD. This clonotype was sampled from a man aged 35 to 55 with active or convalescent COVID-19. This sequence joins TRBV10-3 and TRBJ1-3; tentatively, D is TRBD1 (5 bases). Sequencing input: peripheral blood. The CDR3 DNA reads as TGTGCCATCAGTGAAGCTGGAGGGGTGGGAAACACCATATATTTT. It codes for CAISEAGGVGNTIYF.